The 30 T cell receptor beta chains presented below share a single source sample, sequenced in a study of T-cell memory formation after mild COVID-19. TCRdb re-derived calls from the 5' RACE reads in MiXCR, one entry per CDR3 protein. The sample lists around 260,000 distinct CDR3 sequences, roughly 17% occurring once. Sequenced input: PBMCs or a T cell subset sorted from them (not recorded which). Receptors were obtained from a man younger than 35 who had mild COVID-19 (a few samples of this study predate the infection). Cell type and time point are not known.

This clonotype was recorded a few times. The CDR3 sequence: CASSLRHWGGYTF. CDR3 bases: TGTGCCAGCAGTTTAAGACACTGGGGAGGCTACACCTTC. The chain couples TRBV12-3 or TRBV12-4 to TRBJ1-2, with D hard to call. The V end was cut by 2 bases, the J end by 8 bases, with 12 bases between. The CDR3 is 13 residues long.

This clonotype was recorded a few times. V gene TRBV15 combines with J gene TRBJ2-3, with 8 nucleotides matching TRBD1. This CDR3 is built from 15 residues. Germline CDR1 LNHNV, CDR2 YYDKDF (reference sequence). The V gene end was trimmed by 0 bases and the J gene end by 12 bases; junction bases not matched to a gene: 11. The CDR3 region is CATSRDKSRTGYQYF. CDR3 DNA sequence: TGTGCCACCAGCAGAGATAAGAGTCGGACAGGGTATCAGTATTTT.

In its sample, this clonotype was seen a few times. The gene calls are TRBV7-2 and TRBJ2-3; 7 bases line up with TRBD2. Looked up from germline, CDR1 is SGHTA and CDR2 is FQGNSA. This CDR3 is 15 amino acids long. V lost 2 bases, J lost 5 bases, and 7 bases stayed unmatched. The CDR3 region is CASSLRGRVVDTQYF. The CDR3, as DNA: TGTGCCAGCAGCTTAAGAGGGAGGGTGGTAGATACGCAGTATTTT.

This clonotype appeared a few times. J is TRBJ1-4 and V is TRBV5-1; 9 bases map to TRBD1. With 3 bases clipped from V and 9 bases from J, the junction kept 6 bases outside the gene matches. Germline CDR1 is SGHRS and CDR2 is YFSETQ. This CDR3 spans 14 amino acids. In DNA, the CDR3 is TGCGCCAGCAGCTCACAGGGGGCAGGAAAAAAACTGTTTTTT. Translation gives CASSSQGAGKKLFF.

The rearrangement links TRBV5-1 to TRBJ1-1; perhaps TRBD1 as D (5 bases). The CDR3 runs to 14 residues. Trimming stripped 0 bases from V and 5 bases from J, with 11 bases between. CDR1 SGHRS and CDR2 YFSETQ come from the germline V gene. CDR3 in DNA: TGCGCCAGCAGCTTGGTGGGGGTTCAAACTGAAGCTTTCTTT. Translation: CASSLVGVQTEAFF.

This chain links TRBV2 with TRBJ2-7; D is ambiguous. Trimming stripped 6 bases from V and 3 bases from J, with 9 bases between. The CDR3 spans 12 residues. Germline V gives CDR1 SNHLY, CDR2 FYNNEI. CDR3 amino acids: CASSNDNYEQYF. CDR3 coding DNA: TGTGCCAGCAGCAATGACAACTACGAGCAGTACTTC.

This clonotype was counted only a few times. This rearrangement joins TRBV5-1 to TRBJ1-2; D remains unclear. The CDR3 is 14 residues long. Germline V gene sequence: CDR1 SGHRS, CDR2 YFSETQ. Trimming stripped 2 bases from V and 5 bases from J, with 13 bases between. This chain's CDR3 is CASSLFNSEYGYTF. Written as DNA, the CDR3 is TGCGCCAGCAGCTTATTTAATTCAGAGTATGGCTACACCTTC.

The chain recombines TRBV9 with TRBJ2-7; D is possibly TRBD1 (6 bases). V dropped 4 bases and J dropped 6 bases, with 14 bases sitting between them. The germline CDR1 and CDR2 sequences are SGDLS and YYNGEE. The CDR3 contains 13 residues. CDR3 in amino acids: CASSPGQGREQYF. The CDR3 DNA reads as TGTGCCAGCAGCCCGGGACAAGGGCGCGAGCAGTACTTC.

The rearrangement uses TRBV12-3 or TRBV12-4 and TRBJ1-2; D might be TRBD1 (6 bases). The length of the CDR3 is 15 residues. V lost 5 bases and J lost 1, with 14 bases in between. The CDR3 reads CASSPGRGLNYGYTF. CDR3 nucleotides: TGTGCCAGCAGTCCGGGCAGGGGACTTAACTATGGCTACACCTTC.

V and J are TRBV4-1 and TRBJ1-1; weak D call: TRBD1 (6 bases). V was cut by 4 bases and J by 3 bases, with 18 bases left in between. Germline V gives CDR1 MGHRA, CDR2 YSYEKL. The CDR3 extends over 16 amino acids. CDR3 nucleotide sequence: TGCGCCAGCAGCCCCCAGGCTTACGGGGGGCACACTGAAGCTTTCTTT. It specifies CASSPQAYGGHTEAFF.

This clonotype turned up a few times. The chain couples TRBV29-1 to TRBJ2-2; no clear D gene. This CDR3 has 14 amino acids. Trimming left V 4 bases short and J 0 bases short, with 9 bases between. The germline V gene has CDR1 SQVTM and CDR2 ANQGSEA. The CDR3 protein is CSVGLYANTGELFF. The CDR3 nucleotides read TGCAGCGTTGGGCTTTATGCGAACACCGGGGAGCTGTTTTTT.

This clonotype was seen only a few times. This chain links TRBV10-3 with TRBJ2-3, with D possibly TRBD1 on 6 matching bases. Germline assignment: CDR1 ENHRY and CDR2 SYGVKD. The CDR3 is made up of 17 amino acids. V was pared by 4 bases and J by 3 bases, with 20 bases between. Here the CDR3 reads CAISAFLQGVATDTQYF. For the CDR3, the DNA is TGTGCCATCAGTGCATTCTTACAGGGAGTTGCAACAGATACGCAGTATTTT.

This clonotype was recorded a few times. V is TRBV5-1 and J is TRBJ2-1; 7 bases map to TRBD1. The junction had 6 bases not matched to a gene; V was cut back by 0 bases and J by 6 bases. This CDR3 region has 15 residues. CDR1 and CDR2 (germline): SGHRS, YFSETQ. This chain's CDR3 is CASSLDDRVVNEQFF. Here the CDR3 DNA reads TGCGCCAGCAGCTTGGATGACAGGGTGGTCAATGAGCAGTTCTTC.

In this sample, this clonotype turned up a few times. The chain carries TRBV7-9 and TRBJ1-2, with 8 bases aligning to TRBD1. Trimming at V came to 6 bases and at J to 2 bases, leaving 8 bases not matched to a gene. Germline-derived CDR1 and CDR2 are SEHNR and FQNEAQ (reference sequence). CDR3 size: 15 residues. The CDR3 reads CASSSRTGQNYGYTF. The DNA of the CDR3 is TGTGCCAGCAGTTCTAGGACAGGGCAGAACTATGGCTACACCTTC.

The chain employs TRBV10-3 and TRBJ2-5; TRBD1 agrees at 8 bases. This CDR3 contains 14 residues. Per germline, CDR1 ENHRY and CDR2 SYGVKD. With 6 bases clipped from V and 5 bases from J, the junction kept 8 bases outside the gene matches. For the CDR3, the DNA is TGTGCCATCAGGGGGGACAGGTCCGGGGAGACCCAGTACTTC. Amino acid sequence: CAIRGDRSGETQYF.

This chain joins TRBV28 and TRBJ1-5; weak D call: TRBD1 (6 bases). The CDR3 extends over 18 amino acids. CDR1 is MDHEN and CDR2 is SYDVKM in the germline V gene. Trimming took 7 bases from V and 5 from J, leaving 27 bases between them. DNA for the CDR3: TGTGCCAGCATCGTGGGGGCCAGCCAACTACCGGAGGATCAGCCCCAGCATTTT. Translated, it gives CASIVGASQLPEDQPQHF.

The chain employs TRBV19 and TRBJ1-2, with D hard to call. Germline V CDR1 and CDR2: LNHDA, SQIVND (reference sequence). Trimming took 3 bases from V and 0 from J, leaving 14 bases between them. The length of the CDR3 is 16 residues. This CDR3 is CASSMSRRTANYGYTF. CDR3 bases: TGTGCCAGTAGTATGAGCAGAAGAACCGCTAACTATGGCTACACCTTC.

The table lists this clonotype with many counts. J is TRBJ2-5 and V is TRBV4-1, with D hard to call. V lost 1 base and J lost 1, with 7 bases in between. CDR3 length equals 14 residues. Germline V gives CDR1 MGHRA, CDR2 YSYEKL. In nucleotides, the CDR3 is TGCGCCAGCAGCCAAGGCCCCGGCCAAGAGACCCAGTACTTC. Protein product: CASSQGPGQETQYF.

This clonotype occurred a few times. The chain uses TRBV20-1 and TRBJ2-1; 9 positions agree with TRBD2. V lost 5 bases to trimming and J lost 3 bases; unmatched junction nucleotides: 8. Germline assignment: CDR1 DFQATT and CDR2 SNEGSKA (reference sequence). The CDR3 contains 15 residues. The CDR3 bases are TGCAGTGCTGGAGGGGCTAGCGGGGTCTACAATGAGCAGTTCTTC. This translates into CSAGGASGVYNEQFF.

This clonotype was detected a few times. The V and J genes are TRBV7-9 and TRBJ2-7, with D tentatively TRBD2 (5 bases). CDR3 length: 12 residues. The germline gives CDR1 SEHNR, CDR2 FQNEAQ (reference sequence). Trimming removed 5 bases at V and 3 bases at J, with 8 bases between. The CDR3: CASSAGLYEQYV. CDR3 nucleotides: TGTGCCAGCAGCGCCGGACTCTACGAGCAGTACGTC.

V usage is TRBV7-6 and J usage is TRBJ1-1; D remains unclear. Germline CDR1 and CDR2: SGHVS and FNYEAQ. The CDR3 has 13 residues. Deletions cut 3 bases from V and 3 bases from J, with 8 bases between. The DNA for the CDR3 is TGTGCCAGCAGCTTGCAAGAACACACTGAAGCTTTCTTT. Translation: CASSLQEHTEAFF.

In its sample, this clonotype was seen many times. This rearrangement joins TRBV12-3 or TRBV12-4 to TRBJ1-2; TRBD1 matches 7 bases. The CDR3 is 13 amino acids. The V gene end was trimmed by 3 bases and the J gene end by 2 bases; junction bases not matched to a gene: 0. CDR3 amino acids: CASSLGQNYGYTF. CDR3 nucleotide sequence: TGTGCCAGCAGTTTGGGACAGAACTATGGCTACACCTTC.

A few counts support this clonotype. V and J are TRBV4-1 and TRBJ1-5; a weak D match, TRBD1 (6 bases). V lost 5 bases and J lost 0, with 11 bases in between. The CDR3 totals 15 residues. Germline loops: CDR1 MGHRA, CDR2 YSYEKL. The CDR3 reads CASSIGTHSNQPQHF. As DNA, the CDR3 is TGCGCCAGCAGCATTGGGACACATAGCAATCAGCCCCAGCATTTT.

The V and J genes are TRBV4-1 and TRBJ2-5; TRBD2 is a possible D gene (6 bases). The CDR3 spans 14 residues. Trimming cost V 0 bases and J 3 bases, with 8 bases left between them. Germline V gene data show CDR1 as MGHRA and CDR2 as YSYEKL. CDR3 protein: CASSQDRGKETQYF. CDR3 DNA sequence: TGCGCCAGCAGCCAAGACCGCGGGAAAGAGACCCAGTACTTC.

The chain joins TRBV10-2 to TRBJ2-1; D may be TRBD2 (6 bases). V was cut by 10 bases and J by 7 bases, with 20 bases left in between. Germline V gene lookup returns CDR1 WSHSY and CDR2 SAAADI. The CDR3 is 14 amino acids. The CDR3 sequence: CANPLRGYRNEQFF. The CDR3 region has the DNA TGCGCCAACCCGCTCCGGGGGTACAGGAATGAGCAGTTCTTC.

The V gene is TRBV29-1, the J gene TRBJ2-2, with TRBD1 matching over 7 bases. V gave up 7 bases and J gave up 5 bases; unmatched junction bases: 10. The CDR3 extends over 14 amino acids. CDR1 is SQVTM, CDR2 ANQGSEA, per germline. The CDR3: CSGAGTVGTGELFF. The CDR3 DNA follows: TGCAGCGGGGCCGGGACAGTCGGGACCGGGGAGCTGTTTTTT.

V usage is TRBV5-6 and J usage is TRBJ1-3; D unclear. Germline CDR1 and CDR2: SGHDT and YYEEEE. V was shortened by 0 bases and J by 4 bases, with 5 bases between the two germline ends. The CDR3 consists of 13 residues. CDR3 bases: TGTGCCAGCAGCTTGGCTGCCGGAAACACCATATATTTT. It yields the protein CASSLAAGNTIYF.

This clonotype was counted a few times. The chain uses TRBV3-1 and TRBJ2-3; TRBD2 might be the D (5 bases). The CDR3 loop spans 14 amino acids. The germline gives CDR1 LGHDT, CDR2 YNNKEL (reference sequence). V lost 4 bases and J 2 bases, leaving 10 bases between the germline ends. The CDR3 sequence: CASSRPGVTDTQYF. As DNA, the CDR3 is TGTGCCAGCAGCCGGCCCGGGGTCACAGATACGCAGTATTTT.

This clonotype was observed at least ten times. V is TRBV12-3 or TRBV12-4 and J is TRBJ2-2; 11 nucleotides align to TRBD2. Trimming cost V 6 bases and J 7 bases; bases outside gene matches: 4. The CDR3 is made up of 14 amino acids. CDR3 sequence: CASRVAGGLGELFF. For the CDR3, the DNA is TGTGCCAGCAGAGTAGCGGGGGGGCTCGGGGAGCTGTTTTTT.

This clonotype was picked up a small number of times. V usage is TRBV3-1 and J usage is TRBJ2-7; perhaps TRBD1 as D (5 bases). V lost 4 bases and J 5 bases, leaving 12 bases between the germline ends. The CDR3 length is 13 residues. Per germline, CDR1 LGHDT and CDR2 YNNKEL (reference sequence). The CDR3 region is CASSREGEHEQYV. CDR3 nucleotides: TGTGCCAGCAGCCGGGAAGGGGAACACGAGCAGTACGTC.